This TCR beta chain appears in the sequencing data of a study of shared clonotypes between healthy human individuals (dated by TCRdb to the early 2020s). General notes on the study: A few men and two women, aged 18 to 49 years, made up the cohort. Per donor, three plates each were used for CD4 naive and CD4 memory, two for CD8 naive, and one for CD8 memory. To estimate repertoire size and how much clonotypes are shared between individuals, the study performed deep sequencing of blood TCR repertoires from roughly five healthy adults. Libraries were prepared and TCR repertoires were sequenced by different laboratories using diverse techniques, in order to increase sequencing depth and limit assay-specific biases. Per donor, leukapheresis produced somewhere between about 0.85 and 8.9 billion PBMCs. Summary of the overall study and its limitations: Compared with non-shared clonotypes, the clonotypes found in all four sorted-subset donors had higher generation probabilities. Even with the large sequencing depth, rarefaction of the sorted-subset datasets indicated that sequencing was incomplete. The small number of donors limited the genetic and exposure-history diversity represented. Across a handful of donors, around 5% of naive CD4, 3% to 3.5% of naive CD8, roughly 2.3% of memory CD4, and under 0.45% of memory CD8 clonotypes were shared. Pairwise subsampling led to the expectation that sequencing depth would affect the degree of clonotype sharing among donors. Sampling was restricted to blood, and TCR repertoires in tissue are likely to differ from TCR repertoires in blood. Estimated clonotype richness was generally larger for naive than for memory subsets.

The germline V gene encodes CDR1 SEHNR and CDR2 FQNEAQ (reference sequence). V lost 3 bases and J lost 1 base; the stretch between them is 9 bases long. From the cysteine through the phenylalanine, the CDR3 covers 14 amino acids. CDR3 DNA is the only sequence kept; it has 42 bases, read in frame from the first base. Remarks on this clone: Its antigen target is currently unknown. No clone much larger than this one lies a single base away; base qualities are absent. Other DNA sequences within the sample encode an identical CDR3.

Using the deep immunoSEQ assay, multiplex PCR amplified TCR CDR3 regions from genomic DNA. For each cell subset, the extracted genomic DNA was distributed evenly across all wells of several immunoSEQ 96-well plates, and each plate served as one replicate. For sorted subsets, approximately 0.2 ug of genomic DNA, equivalent to 25,000 to 35,000 T cell genomes, went into each replicate PCR. The purified libraries were quantified using a Qubit 3.0 fluorometer, sized with a Bioanalyzer 2100, and then quantified again using the KAPA Library Quantification kit. A separate single-read 150-cycle Illumina NextSeq 550 flow cell was used to sequence each immunoSEQ 96-well plate. In the paper's pipeline: Because only junctional sequences without quality scores were contained in the immunoSEQ output, filtering matching that applied to full-length reads could not be performed. To assign V/J genes and CDR3, sequences were annotated using PyIR, a Python wrapper for IgBLAST v1.9, with IMGT germline references. Reads were removed for weak V/J assignments (E-value above 1e-6), missing CDR3, stop codons, out-of-frame junctions, or ambiguous translated residues. V3J clonotypes were defined as sequences sharing the same inferred V gene, J gene, and CDR3 amino acid sequence. To compute the percentage overlap between repertoires, the number of shared unique clonotypes was divided by the size of the smaller repertoire. RTK rarefaction, the Chao1 estimator, and Recon v2.1 estimates of unobserved clonotypes were used to assess repertoire richness. OLGA was used to compute generation probabilities for all TCRbeta clonotypes that the gDNA method yielded from a handful of donors. What TCRdb holds here is the immuneACCESS table cut down to in-frame rearrangements. Part of the clones is not present; checked against another copy, under half of the missing clones reflect an unresolved V gene, and the others are unexplained. Clone size and the V and J calls come from that table; the DNA yielded D and trimming. The sample table records more than 1.2 million clones; approximately 98.5% of these occur just once. The ten largest account for around 0.33% of the sample.

Donors were healthy HIV-negative adults with no recently reported acute infections or vaccinations. Only Caucasian adults living in Nashville, Tennessee, USA were represented among the donors. CD4+ T cells were enriched by magnetic negative selection, after which naive cells were positively selected on CD45RA and the negative fraction was taken as the memory subset. Blood was obtained by leukapheresis, after which PBMCs were separated by Ficoll-Histopaque density gradient centrifugation and cryopreserved in liquid nitrogen vapor phase. Analytical flow cytometry was used to check the purity and quantity of every magnetically sorted T cell population. Genomic DNA was isolated from each sorted fraction and quantified by UV absorbance on a Nanodrop 2000c.

Sequencing was performed on naive CD4+ T cells sorted from blood. The sample's cell subset or site label, in plain terms: CD45RA+ positively selected. This receptor was taken from a man aged 30-40 years in good health. The chain uses TRBV7-9 and TRBJ1-1; no D segment can be confidently identified. The DNA is as follows: TGTGCCAGCAGCTTTTCAGGTGGGAACACTGAAGCTTTCTTT. It translates as CASSFSGGNTEAFF.